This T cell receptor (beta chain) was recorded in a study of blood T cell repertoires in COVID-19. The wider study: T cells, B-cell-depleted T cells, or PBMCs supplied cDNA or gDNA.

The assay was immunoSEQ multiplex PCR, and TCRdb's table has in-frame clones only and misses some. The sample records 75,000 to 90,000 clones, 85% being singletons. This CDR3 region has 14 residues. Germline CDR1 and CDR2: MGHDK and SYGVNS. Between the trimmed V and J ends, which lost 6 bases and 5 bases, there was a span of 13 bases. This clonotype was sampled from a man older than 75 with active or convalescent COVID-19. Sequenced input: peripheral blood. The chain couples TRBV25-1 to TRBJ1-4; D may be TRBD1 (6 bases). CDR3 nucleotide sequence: TGTGCCAGCAGCCTCAGGGGCCGCAATGAAAAACTGTTTTTT. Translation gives CASSLRGRNEKLFF.